This entry is about one T cell receptor (beta chain). Its cognate antigen is unknown. Genomic DNA was employed as the template in profiling TCR beta VDJ and CDR3. Using its own MiXCR run on the reads, TCRdb lists one record per CDR3 protein. The data hold 150,000 to 200,000 distinct CDR3 sequences, with less than 60% observed a single time. This sample was included in a study of CD8+CD57+ T cells in acquired aplastic anemia. All sequencing subjects had displayed CD8+CD57+ cell expansion on flow cytometry. Every patient presented with severe acquired aplastic anemia. General study results and limits: Both patients and controls carried the same twenty-nine CD8+ CDR3 sequences.

Germline CDR1 SGHVS, CDR2 FQNEAQ. The CDR3 length is 13 residues. The V gene lost 1 base and the J gene lost 13 bases, with 14 bases spanning the gap. The material sequenced was sorted CD4+, CD8+, or CD8+CD57+ T cells (not recorded which) from PBMCs. The origin of this receptor is a human donor with aplastic anemia. The chain recombines TRBV7-8 with TRBJ2-1, with D unresolved. The CDR3 loop is CASSLDSFERQFF. CDR3 DNA sequence: TGTGCCAGCAGCTTAGATTCGTTTGAGAGACAGTTCTTC.